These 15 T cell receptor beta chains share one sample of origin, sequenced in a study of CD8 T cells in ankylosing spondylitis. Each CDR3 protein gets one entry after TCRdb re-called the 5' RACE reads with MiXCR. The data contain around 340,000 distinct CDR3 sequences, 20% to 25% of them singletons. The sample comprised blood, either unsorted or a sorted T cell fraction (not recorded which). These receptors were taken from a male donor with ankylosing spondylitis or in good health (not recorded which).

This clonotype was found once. CDR3 sequence reads: CASSVTPGLGGTQYF. The CDR3 DNA reads as TGTGCCAGCAGTGTTACCCCGGGACTAGGAGGGACCCAGTACTTC. The chain combines TRBV2 with TRBJ2-5, with 8 bases aligning to TRBD2. Germline-derived CDR1 and CDR2 are SNHLY and FYNNEI. The ends lost 4 bases at V and 7 bases at J; junction bases unmatched: 11. The CDR3 sequence is 15 residues long.

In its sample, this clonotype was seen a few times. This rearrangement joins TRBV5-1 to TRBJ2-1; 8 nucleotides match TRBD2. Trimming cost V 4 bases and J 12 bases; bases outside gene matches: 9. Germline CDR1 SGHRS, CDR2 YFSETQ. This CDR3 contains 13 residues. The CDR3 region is CASSPAGELGQFF. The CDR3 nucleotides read TGCGCCAGCAGCCCAGCGGGGGAACTTGGGCAGTTCTTC.

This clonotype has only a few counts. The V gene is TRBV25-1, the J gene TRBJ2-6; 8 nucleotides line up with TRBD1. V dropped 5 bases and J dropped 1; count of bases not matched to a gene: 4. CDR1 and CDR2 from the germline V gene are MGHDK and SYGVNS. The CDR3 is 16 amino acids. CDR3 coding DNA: TGTGCCAGCAGTAAATGGACAGGGTCTGGGGCCAACGTCCTGACTTTC. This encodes CASSKWTGSGANVLTF.

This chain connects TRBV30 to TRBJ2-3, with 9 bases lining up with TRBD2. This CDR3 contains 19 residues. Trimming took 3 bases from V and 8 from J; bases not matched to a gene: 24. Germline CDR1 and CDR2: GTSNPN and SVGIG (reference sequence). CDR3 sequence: CAWSLELAGSVRVPVTQYF. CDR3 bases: TGTGCCTGGAGCCTCGAGCTAGCGGGGAGCGTTAGGGTTCCCGTTACGCAGTATTTT.

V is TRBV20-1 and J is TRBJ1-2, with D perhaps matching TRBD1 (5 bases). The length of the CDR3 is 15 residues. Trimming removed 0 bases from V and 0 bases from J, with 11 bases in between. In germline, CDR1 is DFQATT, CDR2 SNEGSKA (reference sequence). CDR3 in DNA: TGCAGTGCTAGAGATATCAGGGATACTAACTATGGCTACACCTTC. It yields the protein CSARDIRDTNYGYTF.

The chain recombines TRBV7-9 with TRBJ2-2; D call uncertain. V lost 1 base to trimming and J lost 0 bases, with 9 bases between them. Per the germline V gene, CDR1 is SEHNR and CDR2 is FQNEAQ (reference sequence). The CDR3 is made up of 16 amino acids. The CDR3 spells CASSLVPDPNTGELFF. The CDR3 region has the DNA TGTGCCAGCAGCTTAGTTCCCGACCCGAACACCGGGGAGCTGTTTTTT.

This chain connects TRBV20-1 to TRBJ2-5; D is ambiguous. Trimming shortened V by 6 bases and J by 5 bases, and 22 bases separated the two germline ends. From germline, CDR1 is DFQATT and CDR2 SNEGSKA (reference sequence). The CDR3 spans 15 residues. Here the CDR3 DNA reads TGCAGTGCAAACCCTCCCGACTCACTCGTGGAGACCCAGTACTTC. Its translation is CSANPPDSLVETQYF.

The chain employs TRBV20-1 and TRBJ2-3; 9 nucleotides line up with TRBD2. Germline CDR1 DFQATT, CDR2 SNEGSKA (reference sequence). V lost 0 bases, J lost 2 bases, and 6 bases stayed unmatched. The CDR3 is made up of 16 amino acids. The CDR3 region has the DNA TGCAGTGCTAGAGATTTGGGCGGGGGGGACACAGATACGCAGTATTTT. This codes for CSARDLGGGDTDTQYF.

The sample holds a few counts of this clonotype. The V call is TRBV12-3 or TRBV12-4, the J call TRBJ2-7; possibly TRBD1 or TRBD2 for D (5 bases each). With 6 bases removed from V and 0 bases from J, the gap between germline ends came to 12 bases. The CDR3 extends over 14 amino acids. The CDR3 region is CASSLGDDSYEQYF. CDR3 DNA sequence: TGTGCCAGCAGCCTAGGGGACGACTCCTACGAGCAGTACTTC.

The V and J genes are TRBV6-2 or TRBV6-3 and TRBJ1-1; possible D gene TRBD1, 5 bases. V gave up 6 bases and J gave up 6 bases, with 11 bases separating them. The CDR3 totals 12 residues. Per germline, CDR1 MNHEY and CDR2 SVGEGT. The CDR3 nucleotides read TGTGCCAGCAGAAACGGGGGGGCTGAAGCTTTCTTT. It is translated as CASRNGGAEAFF.

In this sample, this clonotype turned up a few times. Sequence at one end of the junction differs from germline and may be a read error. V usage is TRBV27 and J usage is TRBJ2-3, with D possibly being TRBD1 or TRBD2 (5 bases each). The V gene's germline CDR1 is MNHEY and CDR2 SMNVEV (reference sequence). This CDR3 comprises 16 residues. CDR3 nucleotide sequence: TGTGCCAGCAGTGTATCCGGGACCACACTCACAGATACGCAGTATTTT. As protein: CASSVSGTTLTDTQYF.

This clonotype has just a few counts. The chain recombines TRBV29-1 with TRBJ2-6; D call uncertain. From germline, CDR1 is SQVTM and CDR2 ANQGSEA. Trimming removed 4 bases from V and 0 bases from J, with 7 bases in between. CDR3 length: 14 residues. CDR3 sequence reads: CSVGGPSGANVLTF. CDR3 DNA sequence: TGCAGCGTTGGAGGCCCCTCTGGGGCCAACGTCCTGACTTTC.

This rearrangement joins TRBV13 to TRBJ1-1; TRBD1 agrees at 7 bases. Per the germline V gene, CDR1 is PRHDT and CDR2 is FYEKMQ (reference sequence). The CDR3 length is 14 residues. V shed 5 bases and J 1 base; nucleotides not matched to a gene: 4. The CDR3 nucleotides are TGTGCCAGCAGCGGAGGACAGGAGAACACTGAAGCTTTCTTT. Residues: CASSGGQENTEAFF. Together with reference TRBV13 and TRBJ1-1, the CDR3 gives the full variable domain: AAGVIQSPRHLIKEKRETATLKCYPIPRHDTVYWYQQGPGQDPQFLISFYEKMQSDKGSIPDRFSAQQFSDYHSELNMSSLELGDSALYFCASSGGQENTEAFFGQGTRLTVV.

As DNA, the CDR3 is TGCGCCAGCAGCCAAGATTTGATCGCTGAAGCTTTCTTT. The encoded protein is CASSQDLIAEAFF. The J gene is TRBJ1-1, the V gene TRBV4-1, with D uncertain. Germline CDR1 reads MGHRA; CDR2 reads YSYEKL. The CDR3 loop spans 13 amino acids. V was shortened by 0 bases and J by 6 bases, with 8 bases between the two germline ends.

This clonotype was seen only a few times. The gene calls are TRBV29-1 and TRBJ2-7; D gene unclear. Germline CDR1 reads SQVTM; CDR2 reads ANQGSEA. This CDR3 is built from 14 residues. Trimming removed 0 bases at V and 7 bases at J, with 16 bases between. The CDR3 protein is CSVEDQTRVGEQYF. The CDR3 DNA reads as TGCAGCGTTGAAGATCAAACACGGGTTGGTGAGCAGTACTTC.